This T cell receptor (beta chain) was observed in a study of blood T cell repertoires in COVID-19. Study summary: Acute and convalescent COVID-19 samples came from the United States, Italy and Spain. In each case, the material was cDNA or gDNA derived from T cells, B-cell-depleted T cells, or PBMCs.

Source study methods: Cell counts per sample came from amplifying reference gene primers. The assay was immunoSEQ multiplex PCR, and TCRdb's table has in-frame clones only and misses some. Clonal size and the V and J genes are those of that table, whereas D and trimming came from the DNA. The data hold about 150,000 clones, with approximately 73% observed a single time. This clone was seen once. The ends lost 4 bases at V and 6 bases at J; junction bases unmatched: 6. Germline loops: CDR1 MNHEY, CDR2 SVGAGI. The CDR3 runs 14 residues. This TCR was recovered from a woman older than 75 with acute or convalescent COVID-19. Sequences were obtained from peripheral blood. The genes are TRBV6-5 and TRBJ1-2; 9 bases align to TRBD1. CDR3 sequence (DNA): TGTGCCAGCAGTTTGCCGGGACAGGGCAATGGCTACACCTTC. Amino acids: CASSLPGQGNGYTF.